The rows below give T cell receptor beta chains drawn from one sample of a study of shared clonotypes between healthy human individuals. The assay was immunoSEQ multiplex PCR, and TCRdb's table has in-frame clones only and misses some. The sample holds over 2,000,000 clones; 85% to 95% are singletons and the top ten take around 1.7%. Sequenced sample: naive CD8+ T cells from PBMCs. The origin of the receptors is a man aged 18 to 29 in good health. Some clones in this sample may be carry-over from other donors' samples. The CDR3 runs from the conserved cysteine through the conserved F or W. The D gene is left open where the match is weak. Size is omitted from some rows. Given values are once, few, many or a class for expanded clones.

clone_size	d_call	v_call	j_call	cdr3_aa	cdr3_nt
once	TRBD1	TRBV9	TRBJ1-2	CASSLITLRQGEDGYTF	TGTGCCAGCAGCCTTATAACATTACGACAGGGCGAGGATGGCTACACCTTC
.	TRBD2	TRBV2	TRBJ2-3	CASSERAGGVVDTQYF	TGTGCCAGCAGTGAACGGGCGGGAGGGGTAGTAGATACGCAGTATTTT
.	TRBD2	TRBV14	TRBJ2-1	CASSPGLAGSEQFF	TGTGCCAGCAGCCCGGGACTAGCGGGAAGTGAGCAGTTCTTC
.	TRBD2	TRBV7-2	TRBJ2-5	CASSLGKTSGRRNETQYF	TGTGCCAGCAGCTTAGGGAAGACTAGCGGGAGGCGGAACGAGACCCAGTACTTC
.	.	TRBV6-6	TRBJ2-7	CASRRNPQGPTYEQYF	TGTGCCAGCCGTCGAAATCCCCAAGGGCCAACCTACGAGCAGTACTTC
.	.	TRBV18	TRBJ2-7	CASSPQGSVHYEQYF	TGTGCCAGCTCACCACAAGGGAGCGTACACTACGAGCAGTACTTC
.	.	TRBV4-1	TRBJ2-7	CASSQGVNGAYEQYF	TGCGCCAGCAGCCAAGGGGTCAACGGGGCCTACGAGCAGTACTTC
.	.	TRBV28	TRBJ1-3	CASSFRGDFNSGNTIYF	TGTGCCAGCAGTTTTCGAGGGGACTTTAACTCTGGAAACACCATATATTTT
.	.	TRBV19	TRBJ2-3	CASSIKDWSDTQYF	TGTGCCAGTAGTATAAAGGATTGGTCAGATACGCAGTATTTT
.	.	TRBV6-6	TRBJ1-5	CASSYHLSNQPQHF	TGTGCCAGCAGTTATCACCTGAGCAATCAGCCCCAGCATTTT
.	TRBD1	TRBV7-9	TRBJ2-2	CASSPVLQGAPGELFF	TGTGCCAGCAGCCCCGTGCTCCAGGGGGCGCCCGGGGAGCTGTTTTTT
.	.	TRBV4-1	TRBJ2-5	CASSQDERSAPETQYF	TGCGCCAGCAGCCAAGATGAGCGGAGCGCCCCAGAGACCCAGTACTTC
.	.	TRBV4-1	TRBJ2-2	CASSQESGLNTGELFF	TGCGCCAGCAGCCAAGAATCCGGACTTAACACCGGGGAGCTGTTTTTT
.	TRBD1	TRBV28	TRBJ2-7	CASSLGTVEQYF	TGTGCCAGCAGTCTTGGGACAGTCGAGCAGTACTTC
once	.	TRBV28	TRBJ1-2	CASSTFGTLNRYGYTF	TGTGCCAGCAGTACCTTTGGGACCTTAAACCGCTATGGCTACACCTTC
.	TRBD1	TRBV14	TRBJ1-1	CASSLYRGHTEAFF	TGTGCCAGCAGCCTGTACAGGGGGCACACTGAAGCTTTCTTT
.	.	TRBV6-5	TRBJ2-2	CASSYDLGTGELFF	TGTGCCAGCAGTTACGACCTGGGGACCGGGGAGCTGTTTTTT
.	.	TRBV4-3	TRBJ2-1	CASSQGLGQYNEQFF	TGCGCCAGCAGCCAAGGCCTGGGGCAGTACAATGAGCAGTTCTTC
.	.	TRBV13	TRBJ1-5	CASSLGRGRNQPQHF	TGTGCCAGCAGCTTAGGACGGGGGCGGAATCAGCCCCAGCATTTT
.	.	TRBV6-5	TRBJ2-1	CASSSGSSYNEQFF	TGTGCCAGCAGTTCAGGGAGCTCCTACAATGAGCAGTTCTTC
.	.	TRBV28	TRBJ1-5	CASSLTSGGNQPQHF	TGTGCCAGCAGTTTAACCTCCGGTGGCAATCAGCCCCAGCATTTT
.	TRBD1	TRBV6-1	TRBJ2-7	CASRDRVPEQYF	TGTGCCAGCAGGGACAGGGTGCCCGAGCAGTACTTC
.	TRBD1	TRBV27	TRBJ2-3	CASRTWGQGALDTQYF	TGTGCCAGCAGGACCTGGGGACAGGGGGCCTTAGATACGCAGTATTTT
.	.	TRBV21-1	TRBJ2-7	CASSVLEASSYEQYF	TGTGCCAGCAGCGTCTTGGAGGCCAGCTCCTACGAGCAGTACTTC
.	.	TRBV7-9	TRBJ2-1	CASSLVSLGNGEQFF	TGTGCCAGCAGCTTAGTAAGCCTTGGCAATGGTGAGCAGTTCTTC
.	.	TRBV7-6	TRBJ2-5	CASSSGGGIETQYF	TGTGCCAGCAGCTCAGGGGGGGGTATCGAGACCCAGTACTTC
.	.	TRBV29-1	TRBJ2-1	CSVDLLAPREIYEQFF	TGCAGCGTTGACCTCTTAGCGCCTCGGGAGATCTATGAGCAGTTCTTC
.	TRBD2	TRBV15	TRBJ2-7	CATSRHPLLKREFNEQYF	TGTGCCACCAGCAGACACCCCTTACTAAAGCGGGAGTTCAACGAGCAGTACTTC
.	TRBD1	TRBV15	TRBJ2-7	CATSNHPGTGWAYEQYF	TGTGCCACCAGCAACCACCCCGGGACAGGCTGGGCCTACGAGCAGTACTTC